Below, one T cell receptor beta chain is given with its context. Antigen unknown. V shed 3 bases and J shed 11 bases, with 5 bases lying between them. The CDR3 sequence is 11 residues long. Germline CDR1 reads LNHDA; CDR2 reads SQIVND (reference sequence). The sample is drawn from a study of CD8+ T cells in alopecia areata. Looking at the study overall: Disease severity was quantified as SALT score of affected scalp area. Points from the study as a whole: Persistence during tofacitinib was seen for many expanded lesional clones in scalp and blood. Researchers report lesional scalp, most notably alopecia totalis/universalis, outstripped normal scalp in clonality.

Treatment reported: oral pan-JAK inhibitor, 5-10 mg twice daily. Patients with alopecia areata provided lesional scalp punch biopsies as well as peripheral blood. cDNA serving as the sequencing template came from extracted, reverse transcribed RNA. Sequencing used immunoSEQ multiplex PCR; TCRdb keeps in-frame clones, though not all of them. The table has about 220,000 clones, more than 45% seen once. V and J are TRBV19 and TRBJ1-6; unclear D gene. The sequence was obtained from a human donor with alopecia areata. The sequencing used CD4+ T cells sorted from blood, collected at week 4, from a patient treated with tofacitinib. In DNA, the CDR3 is TGTGCCAGTAGTATGGGTACACCCCTCCACTTT. Its protein is CASSMGTPLHF.